This T cell receptor beta chain stems from a study of immune cell composition in non-small cell lung cancer. Germline lookup yields CDR1 SGHTS and CDR2 YDEGEE. The junction had 7 bases not matched to a gene; V was cut back by 5 bases and J by 4 bases. The CDR3 runs to 16 residues. Libraries were prepared by immunoSEQ multiplex PCR; TCRdb keeps only in-frame clonotypes and omits some of them. Of over a thousand clones in the sample, 66% were seen once. This clone was detected once. Antigen specificity is unknown. Normal lung was taken at the farthest possible site, at least 3 cm from tumour. Study outcomes and limitations: Tumour TCR-beta clonality showed no significant link to smoking pack-years. In adenocarcinoma, maximal tumour-associated clone frequency tracked TIL tumour reactivity.

The J gene is TRBJ2-7, the V gene TRBV5-8; 15 bases line up with TRBD2. The source of this sequence is a human donor with non-small cell lung cancer. Sequenced material: non-adjacent lung tissue. The CDR3 coding sequence is TGTGCCAGCAGAGGCGGGACTAGCGGGAGGCGATACGAGCAGTACTTC. Amino acid sequence: CASRGGTSGRRYEQYF.